The next 30 T cell receptor beta chains were all read from a single sample in a study of cytomegalovirus exposure and HLA in healthy donors. Primers for the PCR totalled 60 Vbeta and 13 Jbeta. Repertoires were generated with immunoSEQ multiplex PCR, while TCRdb's copy carries only in-frame clones and drops some. This table holds 110,000 to 150,000 clones, more than 70% found once. What was sequenced was PBMCs. The receptor set was obtained from a woman in her 40s in good health and CMV-seronegative.

The chain joins TRBV25-1 to TRBJ2-3; D gene uncertain. The CDR3 is 11 residues long. V lost 4 bases and J 4 bases, leaving 3 bases between the germline ends. Germline lookup yields CDR1 MGHDK and CDR2 SYGVNS. The CDR3 loop reads CASSGADTQYF. CDR3 DNA: TGTGCCAGCAGTGGAGCAGATACGCAGTATTTT.

The J gene is TRBJ2-1, the V gene TRBV4-1, with 12 bases that match TRBD2. From germline, CDR1 is MGHRA and CDR2 YSYEKL. J gave up 7 bases and V 4 bases, and 5 bases lay outside the gene matches. This CDR3 contains 15 residues. The CDR3 bases are TGCGCCAGCAGCCTCGGCCTAGCGGGGGGGAATGAGCAGTTCTTC. This translates into CASSLGLAGGNEQFF.

The V gene is TRBV5-1, the J gene TRBJ2-2; TRBD2 is a possible D gene (5 bases). Trimming pared 4 bases from V and 3 bases from J, leaving 13 bases between. Germline V CDR1 and CDR2: SGHRS, YFSETQ. The CDR3 is 15 residues long. CDR3 sequence: CASSPTGTHTGELFF. The CDR3 nucleotides are TGCGCCAGCAGCCCAACGGGAACACACACCGGGGAGCTGTTTTTT.

A note on this clone: The sample has other DNA sequences that encode this CDR3 too. The gene calls are TRBV6-1 and TRBJ2-2, with 8 bases fitting TRBD1. The V gene's germline CDR1 is MNHNS and CDR2 SASEGT. V lost 4 bases to trimming and J lost 4 bases; unmatched junction nucleotides: 17. This CDR3 contains 19 residues. The CDR3 sequence is CASSGPGQVLIVGTGELFF. The CDR3 nucleotides are TGTGCCAGCAGTGGACCGGGACAGGTTCTAATAGTTGGCACCGGGGAGCTGTTTTTT.

The DNA of the CDR3 is TGCGCCAGCAGCTATACAGGGGGTTCGGGAAAAGGAAAACTGTTTTTT. Residues: CASSYTGGSGKGKLFF. This chain uses TRBV5-1 with TRBJ1-4, with 8 bases aligning to TRBD1. CDR1 SGHRS and CDR2 YFSETQ come from the germline V gene. The V segment lost 3 bases and the J segment 10 bases; nucleotides outside the gene matches: 14. This CDR3 comprises 16 residues.

Notes on this clone: At one end, the junction sequence differs from germline, possibly due to a read error. J is TRBJ2-7 and V is TRBV30, with 7 bases that match TRBD1. The length of the CDR3 is 11 residues. Per the germline V gene, CDR1 is GTSNPN and CDR2 is SVGIG (reference sequence). CDR3 region: CAWSAGQDKNF. CDR3 DNA sequence: TGTGCCTGGAGTGCAGGACAGGATAAGAACTTC.

The chain carries TRBV19 and TRBJ2-1; 8 bases match TRBD1. V gave up 8 bases and J gave up 5 bases; unmatched junction bases: 2. The CDR3 runs to 12 residues. Germline V gene data show CDR1 as LNHDA and CDR2 as SQIVND (reference sequence). The CDR3 nucleotides read TGTGCCAGTGTACAGGGGGACAATGAGCAGTTCTTC. This translates into CASVQGDNEQFF.

V and J are TRBV6-6 and TRBJ2-5, with 8 nucleotides matching TRBD1. Germline V CDR1 and CDR2: MNHNY, SVGAGI (reference sequence). V trimming: 6 bases; J trimming: 2 bases; junction bases outside the gene matches: 5. The CDR3 is 14 residues long. CDR3 sequence (DNA): TGTGCCAGCAGCCCACAGGGGGGTCAAGAGACCCAGTACTTC. This sequence encodes CASSPQGGQETQYF.

The V gene is TRBV30, the J gene TRBJ2-7; D remains unclear. CDR1 is GTSNPN, CDR2 SVGIG, per germline (reference sequence). The V end lost 5 bases, the J end lost 3 bases, and 5 bases lay between the germline ends. There are 10 residues in the CDR3. CDR3 region: CAWGVYEQYF. The CDR3 DNA reads TGTGCCTGGGGAGTCTACGAGCAGTACTTC.

This clone appeared once. The CDR3 spells CASSLQAPSTSGVQETQYF. The CDR3 DNA reads as TGTGCCAGCAGTCTCCAGGCCCCCTCGACTAGCGGGGTCCAAGAGACCCAGTACTTC. V gene TRBV27 combines with J gene TRBJ2-5; 11 bases fit TRBD2. Germline-derived CDR1 and CDR2 are MNHEY and SMNVEV (reference sequence). The V segment lost 5 bases and the J segment 1 base; nucleotides outside the gene matches: 15. The CDR3 length is 19 residues.

This sequence joins TRBV9 and TRBJ1-1, with 9 bases matching TRBD1. V lost 4 bases to trimming and J lost 3 bases; unmatched junction nucleotides: 7. CDR1 and CDR2 from the germline V gene are SGDLS and YYNGEE. CDR3 length equals 15 residues. CDR3 in DNA: TGTGCCAGCAGCCGATCCGGGACAGGGTACACTGAAGCTTTCTTT. It specifies CASSRSGTGYTEAFF.

This rearrangement joins TRBV6-4 to TRBJ2-7; D is possibly TRBD1 (5 bases). V was clipped by 6 bases and J by 3 bases, with 15 bases between them. Germline CDR1 is MRHNA and CDR2 is SNTAGT. This CDR3 is built from 14 residues. CDR3: CASRPLARVYEQYF. The DNA for the CDR3 is TGTGCCAGCAGACCCCTGGCCAGGGTCTACGAGCAGTACTTC.

There are many counts of this clone. Written as DNA, the CDR3 is TGTGCCAGCAGCTCGAACCTCCGGGACAGCTCTGGAAACACCATATATTTT. Amino acid sequence: CASSSNLRDSSGNTIYF. The chain is built from TRBV7-6 and TRBJ1-3, with 7 nucleotides matching TRBD1. This CDR3 has 17 amino acids. Germline-derived CDR1 and CDR2 are SGHVS and FNYEAQ. V dropped 4 bases and J dropped 0; count of bases not matched to a gene: 9.

V gene TRBV7-9 combines with J gene TRBJ1-1, with 7 bases that match TRBD1. This CDR3 spans 14 amino acids. The junction had 2 bases not matched to a gene; V was cut back by 1 base and J by 3 bases. Germline-derived CDR1 and CDR2 are SEHNR and FQNEAQ (reference sequence). This chain's CDR3 is CASSLEGADTEAFF. The CDR3 DNA sequence: TGTGCCAGCAGCTTAGAGGGGGCCGACACTGAAGCTTTCTTT.

The chain carries TRBV30 and TRBJ1-2, with TRBD1 matching over 7 bases. The CDR3 contains 13 residues. With V trimmed by 1 base and J by 4 bases, 3 bases remained unmatched. Germline-derived CDR1 and CDR2 are GTSNPN and SVGIG (reference sequence). Here the CDR3 reads CAWSAGTAYGYTF. The CDR3 DNA reads as TGTGCCTGGAGTGCAGGGACAGCCTATGGCTACACCTTC.

The gene calls are TRBV6-5 and TRBJ2-1; D is uncertain. Germline V gene lookup returns CDR1 MNHEY and CDR2 SVGAGI. CDR3 length equals 14 residues. V was cut by 5 bases and J by 5 bases, with 13 bases left in between. CDR3 in amino acids: CASSPRHFHNEQFF. Written as DNA, the CDR3 is TGTGCCAGCAGTCCCCGACACTTCCACAATGAGCAGTTCTTC.

This sequence joins TRBV15 and TRBJ2-1, with 7 bases lining up with TRBD2. From germline, CDR1 is LNHNV and CDR2 YYDKDF (reference sequence). The CDR3 extends over 18 amino acids. The J segment lost 4 bases and the V segment lost 1 base, leaving 13 bases of the junction unmatched. The CDR3 region is CATSRARVEWEGYNEQFF. The DNA of the CDR3 is TGTGCCACCAGCAGAGCCCGTGTTGAGTGGGAGGGATACAATGAGCAGTTCTTC.

The chain couples TRBV7-8 to TRBJ2-7, with 9 bases identical to TRBD1. Germline V gene sequence: CDR1 SGHVS, CDR2 FQNEAQ. This CDR3 comprises 16 residues. Trimming cost V 0 bases and J 8 bases; bases outside gene matches: 11. This chain's CDR3 is CASSLAPGTGFPKQYF. In DNA form, the CDR3 reads TGTGCCAGCAGCTTAGCTCCGGGGACAGGGTTCCCCAAGCAGTACTTC.

The chain is built from TRBV15 and TRBJ2-1; tentative D call: TRBD1 (5 bases). With 2 bases removed from V and 1 base from J, the gap between germline ends came to 9 bases. Germline assignment: CDR1 LNHNV and CDR2 YYDKDF (reference sequence). The CDR3 totals 15 residues. In DNA form, the CDR3 reads TGTGCCACCAGCAGACAGGGTTGGTCCTACAATGAGCAGTTCTTC. This codes for CATSRQGWSYNEQFF.

V usage is TRBV7-6 and J usage is TRBJ2-2; 9 bases are a match to TRBD1. V was clipped by 7 bases and J by 3 bases; unmatched bases: 9. The CDR3 totals 16 residues. CDR1 and CDR2 (germline): SGHVS, FNYEAQ. CDR3 in amino acids: CASTKGTGSYTGELFF. DNA for the CDR3: TGTGCCAGCACCAAGGGGACAGGGTCATACACCGGGGAGCTGTTTTTT.

The chain recombines TRBV5-4 with TRBJ2-3, with 11 bases lining up with TRBD1. Trimming cost V 9 bases and J 0 bases; bases outside gene matches: 6. This CDR3 region has 15 residues. Germline V lookup: CDR1 SGHNT, CDR2 YYREEE (reference sequence). The CDR3 reads CANGQGAGSTDTQYF. The CDR3, as DNA: TGTGCCAACGGACAGGGGGCCGGAAGCACAGATACGCAGTATTTT.

V is TRBV4-1 and J is TRBJ1-1; 7 bases line up with TRBD1. The V gene's germline CDR1 is MGHRA and CDR2 YSYEKL. The CDR3 has 14 residues. Trimming took 0 bases from V and 14 from J; bases not matched to a gene: 12. CDR3 loop: CASSQDGQASSRFF. CDR3 nucleotides: TGCGCCAGCAGCCAAGACGGACAGGCTTCGAGTAGGTTCTTT.

This rearrangement joins TRBV6-5 to TRBJ2-7; 9 bases are shared with TRBD2. Germline V CDR1 and CDR2: MNHEY, SVGAGI. The CDR3 covers 16 residues. V was clipped by 0 bases and J by 2 bases; unmatched bases: 5. In DNA form, the CDR3 reads TGTGCCAGCAGTTACTCTATTGCGGGGGGGACCTACGAGCAGTACTTC. Residues: CASSYSIAGGTYEQYF.

The chain recombines TRBV5-4 with TRBJ2-6; D uncertain. Germline-derived CDR1 and CDR2 are SGHNT and YYREEE (reference sequence). Trimming removed 2 bases at V and 1 base at J, with 7 bases between. The CDR3 consists of 15 residues. The CDR3 DNA reads as TGTGCCAGCAGCTTACAACCTTCTGGGGCCAACGTCCTGACTTTC. Translation gives CASSLQPSGANVLTF.

This chain connects TRBV2 to TRBJ1-4; 8 nucleotides line up with TRBD1. The CDR3 is made up of 17 amino acids. Germline V CDR1 and CDR2: SNHLY, FYNNEI. Trimming cost V 5 bases and J 6 bases; bases outside gene matches: 14. CDR3 residues: CASSFPQNRGMDEKLFF. The CDR3 region has the DNA TGTGCCAGCAGTTTCCCTCAGAACAGGGGGATGGATGAAAAACTGTTTTTT.

This clone was seen once. DNA for the CDR3: TGTGCCACCAGCAGAAATAATGACGGGTTCGCCGAGCAGTACTTC. Residues: CATSRNNDGFAEQYF. The chain links TRBV15 to TRBJ2-7; D ambiguous. V lost 2 bases and J lost 6, with 17 bases in between. The CDR3 runs 15 residues. CDR1 is LNHNV, CDR2 YYDKDF, per germline (reference sequence).

The chain recombines TRBV5-1 with TRBJ1-4; perhaps TRBD1 as D (6 bases). Trimming stripped 0 bases from V and 5 bases from J, with 11 bases between. The CDR3 covers 15 residues. Germline-derived CDR1 and CDR2 are SGHRS and YFSETQ. The CDR3 protein is CASSLGRGGNEKLFF. CDR3 coding DNA: TGCGCCAGCAGCTTGGGAAGGGGGGGAAATGAAAAACTGTTTTTT.

This sequence joins TRBV11-3 and TRBJ2-2; D possibly corresponds to TRBD1 (5 bases). The germline CDR1 and CDR2 sequences are SGHNT and YENEEA. The CDR3 totals 15 residues. V was cut by 3 bases and J by 3 bases, with 11 bases left in between. Here the CDR3 reads CASSFGTGYTGELFF. CDR3 coding DNA: TGTGCCAGCAGCTTTGGCACAGGTTACACCGGGGAGCTGTTTTTT.

In DNA, the CDR3 is TGTGCCAGCAGCCGGACAGGGAAAGAGACCCAGTACTTC. The encoded protein is CASSRTGKETQYF. V usage is TRBV5-6 and J usage is TRBJ2-5, with 8 bases aligning to TRBD1. Trimming took 4 bases from V and 3 from J; bases not matched to a gene: 2. CDR1 SGHDT and CDR2 YYEEEE come from the germline V gene. The CDR3 spans 13 residues. The entire variable domain, with the rest obtained from reference TRBV5-6 and TRBJ2-5, is as follows: DAGVTQSPTHLIKTRGQQVTLRCSPKSGHDTVSWYQQALGQGPQFIFQYYEEEERQRGNFPDRFSGHQFPNYSSELNVNALLLGDSALYLCASSRTGKETQYFGPGTRLLVL.

The chain employs TRBV4-1 and TRBJ1-4; D remains ambiguous. The CDR3 is 11 residues long. Germline V gene lookup returns CDR1 MGHRA and CDR2 YSYEKL. The V end was cut by 1 base, the J end by 10 bases, with 4 bases between. CDR3 sequence reads: CASSQGRKLFF. The CDR3 nucleotides are TGCGCCAGCAGCCAAGGCAGAAAACTGTTTTTT.